The 20 T cell receptor beta chains below come from one sample, sequenced in a study of OX40 agonist ivuxolimab in advanced cancers. The data were produced by immunoSEQ multiplex PCR, yet TCRdb's version contains in-frame clones alone and is incomplete. The data contain roughly 61,000 clones, 90% of them singletons. The sample was CD4+ or CD8+ T cells sorted from blood, taken in a trial of the OX40 agonist ivuxolimab. The receptors originated from an adult with an advanced solid tumor such as melanoma, head and neck, liver or kidney cancer.

CDR3 region: CASSFLAGRTYEQYF. The CDR3 coding sequence is TGTGCCAGCAGCTTTTTGGCAGGCAGAACCTACGAGCAGTACTTC. The rearrangement joins TRBV5-6 to TRBJ2-7; no clear D gene. There are 15 residues in the CDR3. The V gene lost 2 bases and the J gene lost 2 bases, with 14 bases spanning the gap. Germline CDR1 is SGHDT and CDR2 is YYEEEE. Variable domain in full (rest from reference TRBV5-6 and TRBJ2-7): DAGVTQSPTHLIKTRGQQVTLRCSPKSGHDTVSWYQQALGQGPQFIFQYYEEEERQRGNFPDRFSGHQFPNYSSELNVNALLLGDSALYLCASSFLAGRTYEQYFGPGTRLTVT.

The chain carries TRBV29-1 and TRBJ1-5, with D possibly being TRBD1 (6 bases). Germline CDR1 and CDR2: SQVTM and ANQGSEA. CDR3 length: 14 amino acids. V was clipped by 7 bases and J by 2 bases, with 15 bases between them. The CDR3 here is CSAAGGYGNQPQHF. The CDR3 DNA sequence: TGCAGCGCTGCGGGGGGCTACGGCAATCAGCCCCAGCATTTT.

This clone has a handful of counts. The V call is TRBV29-1, the J call TRBJ1-1; no reliable D call. The CDR3 spans 11 residues. Trimming took off 7 bases at V and 5 bases at J, with 11 bases between the two ends. The germline V gene has CDR1 SQVTM and CDR2 ANQGSEA. Written as DNA, the CDR3 is TGCAGCGCCCGTTATGGTACTGAAGCTTTCTTT. Amino acid sequence: CSARYGTEAFF.

The rearrangement uses TRBV2 and TRBJ1-5, with D uncertain. Deletions cut 4 bases from V and 0 bases from J, with 7 bases between. The CDR3 contains 14 residues. Germline CDR1 and CDR2: SNHLY and FYNNEI. The CDR3 region has the DNA TGTGCCAGCAGTGGGATTAATAGCAATCAGCCCCAGCATTTT. Its translation: CASSGINSNQPQHF.

The chain links TRBV19 to TRBJ1-5; D unclear. This CDR3 region has 13 residues. V lost 7 bases, J lost 4 bases, and 11 bases lay in between. Germline lookup yields CDR1 LNHDA and CDR2 SQIVND (reference sequence). The CDR3 is CASTTVFNQPQHF. The CDR3 bases are TGTGCCAGTACAACTGTTTTTAATCAGCCCCAGCATTTT.

This chain connects TRBV19 to TRBJ2-5; 12 nucleotides line up with TRBD1. The CDR3 runs to 18 residues. CDR1 is LNHDA and CDR2 is SQIVND in the germline V gene (reference sequence). Germline trimming cut 5 bases from V and 4 bases from J; bases unmatched to any gene: 14. The chain's CDR3 is CASSQPGTGGSGGETQYF. DNA for the CDR3: TGTGCCAGTAGTCAACCCGGGACAGGGGGCAGCGGAGGAGAGACCCAGTACTTC.

The chain has TRBV6-4 and TRBJ2-3; the match to TRBD2 covers 8 bases. CDR3 size: 15 residues. Unmatched junction bases numbered 5, after V lost 4 bases and J lost 2 bases. CDR1 MRHNA and CDR2 SNTAGT come from the germline V gene. The DNA for the CDR3 is TGTGCCAGCAGTGCAGCGGGAGCCTACACAGATACGCAGTATTTT. It translates to CASSAAGAYTDTQYF.

The gene calls are TRBV15 and TRBJ1-5, with a weak D call TRBD1 (6 bases). CDR1 is LNHNV, CDR2 YYDKDF, per germline (reference sequence). With 5 bases removed from V and 4 bases from J, the gap between germline ends came to 15 bases. The CDR3 sequence is 15 residues long. CDR3 sequence: CATSGGLPINQPQHF. CDR3 nucleotides: TGTGCCACCAGCGGGGGCCTTCCTATTAATCAGCCCCAGCATTTT.

The J gene is TRBJ1-3, the V gene TRBV2; 8 nucleotides match TRBD1. Germline CDR1 SNHLY, CDR2 FYNNEI. Losses at the gene ends were 11 bases for V and 4 bases for J; bases not matched to a gene: 4. The CDR3 runs to 12 residues. The CDR3 DNA sequence: TGTGCCGGACAGGGTTCCGGAAACACCATATATTTT. It translates to CAGQGSGNTIYF.

Points on this clone: Other DNA sequences in this specimen translate into the identical CDR3. V gene TRBV28 combines with J gene TRBJ1-4, with D unclear. V was clipped by 2 bases and J by 5 bases, with 6 bases between them. The CDR3 length is 13 residues. Germline V CDR1 and CDR2: MDHEN, SYDVKM. CDR3 sequence reads: CASSLDVNEKLFF. CDR3 in DNA: TGTGCCAGCAGTTTAGACGTCAATGAAAAACTGTTTTTT.

The chain recombines TRBV28 with TRBJ1-5; D is unclear. Germline values: CDR1 MDHEN, CDR2 SYDVKM. This CDR3 has 12 residues. Trimming took off 10 bases at V and 4 bases at J, with 11 bases between the two ends. The CDR3 region is CAIVSGNQPQHF. The DNA for the CDR3 is TGTGCCATCGTGAGCGGGAATCAGCCCCAGCATTTT.

The chain employs TRBV9 and TRBJ1-6, with D possibly being TRBD1 (5 bases). Trimming took off 3 bases at V and 7 bases at J, with 14 bases between the two ends. Germline CDR1 is SGDLS and CDR2 is YYNGEE. The CDR3 contains 15 residues. The CDR3 here is CASSAGPGDNSPLHF. CDR3 coding DNA: TGTGCCAGCAGCGCCGGGCCGGGGGACAATTCACCCCTCCACTTT. Based on the CDR3 plus reference TRBV9 and TRBJ1-6, the full variable domain is DSGVTQTPKHLITATGQRVTLRCSPRSGDLSVYWYQQSLDQGLQFLIQYYNGEERAKGNILERFSAQQFPDLHSELNLSSLELGDSALYFCASSAGPGDNSPLHFGNGTRLTVT.

This sequence joins TRBV7-2 and TRBJ1-2, with 12 bases identical to TRBD1. Germline CDR1 is SGHTA and CDR2 is FQGNSA. The CDR3 loop spans 18 amino acids. Trimming removed 5 bases from V and 3 bases from J; junction bases left unmatched: 13. CDR3: CASSAQVVGQGADYGYTF. The CDR3 DNA reads TGTGCCAGCAGCGCCCAGGTGGTGGGACAGGGGGCTGACTATGGCTACACCTTC.

The V and J genes are TRBV28 and TRBJ2-7; 9 nucleotides agree with TRBD1. Germline values: CDR1 MDHEN, CDR2 SYDVKM. There are 15 residues in the CDR3. V shed 7 bases, J shed 4 bases, and the junction held 11 bases outside the gene matches. CDR3 protein: CASTAPGQGAYEQYF. The CDR3 DNA reads TGTGCCAGCACCGCCCCGGGACAGGGTGCGTACGAGCAGTACTTC.

This CDR3 reads CAITDGMGGYTF. In nucleotides, the CDR3 is TGTGCCATAACGGACGGCATGGGGGGCTACACCTTC. The chain links TRBV10-3 to TRBJ1-2; D is ambiguous. Germline values: CDR1 ENHRY, CDR2 SYGVKD. Trimming took off 9 bases at V and 8 bases at J, with 16 bases between the two ends. CDR3 length: 12 amino acids.

This chain links TRBV9 with TRBJ1-3; D unclear. The germline CDR1 and CDR2 sequences are SGDLS and YYNGEE. Trimming took off 0 bases at V and 2 bases at J, with 6 bases between the two ends. The CDR3 extends over 14 amino acids. DNA for the CDR3: TGTGCCAGCAGCGTAGACGGGGCTGGAAACACCATATATTTT. Translated, it gives CASSVDGAGNTIYF. Drawing the rest from reference TRBV9 and TRBJ1-3, the complete variable domain is DSGVTQTPKHLITATGQRVTLRCSPRSGDLSVYWYQQSLDQGLQFLIQYYNGEERAKGNILERFSAQQFPDLHSELNLSSLELGDSALYFCASSVDGAGNTIYFGEGSWLTVV.

V and J are TRBV28 and TRBJ2-7; D may correspond to TRBD1 or TRBD2 (5 bases each). Looked up from germline, CDR1 is MDHEN and CDR2 is SYDVKM. CDR3 length: 16 residues. The V and J ends lost 8 bases and 3 bases respectively, with 23 bases between them. Written as DNA, the CDR3 is TGTGCCAGCTCCGGGACCGAGGTTGAACGGATCTACGAGCAGTACTTC. This codes for CASSGTEVERIYEQYF.

The genes are TRBV7-2 and TRBJ2-7; the D gene is possibly TRBD2 (5 bases). V lost 5 bases, J lost 0 bases, and 11 bases lay in between. The CDR3 length is 14 residues. Germline V gene lookup returns CDR1 SGHTA and CDR2 FQGNSA. CDR3 sequence reads: CASSPRDRSYEQYF. CDR3 DNA sequence: TGTGCCAGCAGCCCCCGGGATCGCTCCTACGAGCAGTACTTC.

Only one count was recorded for this clone. The chain combines TRBV29-1 with TRBJ2-7; TRBD1 might be the D (5 bases). The CDR3 has 11 residues. The germline V gene has CDR1 SQVTM and CDR2 ANQGSEA. Between the trimmed V and J ends, which lost 7 bases and 5 bases, there was a span of 12 bases. CDR3 region: CSAGILDEQYF. As DNA, the CDR3 is TGCAGCGCAGGGATACTCGACGAGCAGTACTTC.

The chain employs TRBV5-5 and TRBJ2-7; possibly TRBD1 for D (6 bases). The length of the CDR3 is 13 residues. CDR1 and CDR2 (germline): SGHKS, YYEKEE (reference sequence). Trimming removed 4 bases from V and 6 bases from J, with 14 bases in between. This CDR3 reads CASSQTGSGEQYF. CDR3 nucleotide sequence: TGTGCCAGCAGCCAGACAGGATCGGGCGAGCAGTACTTC.